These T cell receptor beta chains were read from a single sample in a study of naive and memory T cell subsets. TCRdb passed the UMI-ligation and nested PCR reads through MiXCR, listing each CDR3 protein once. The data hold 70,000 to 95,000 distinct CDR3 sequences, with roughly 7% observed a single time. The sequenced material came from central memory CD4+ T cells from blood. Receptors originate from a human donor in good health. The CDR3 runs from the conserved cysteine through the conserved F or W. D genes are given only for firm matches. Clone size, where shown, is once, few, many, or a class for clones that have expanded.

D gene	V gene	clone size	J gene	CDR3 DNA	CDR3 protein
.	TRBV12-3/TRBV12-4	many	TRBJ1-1	TGTGCCAGTCTGAGGGACACTGAAGCTTTCTTT	CASLRDTEAFF
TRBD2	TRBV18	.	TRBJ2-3	TGTGCCAGCTCACCGAGGACTAGCGGGAAGGGGTCCACAGATACGCAGTATTTT	CASSPRTSGKGSTDTQYF
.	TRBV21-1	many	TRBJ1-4	TGTGCCAGCTATTCGGACAGGGGAGTGGAAAAACTGTTTTTT	CASYSDRGVEKLFF
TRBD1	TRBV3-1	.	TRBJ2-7	TGTGCCAGCAGCCATCGAACCGCCGGGACAGGGGGCTACGAGCAGTACTTC	CASSHRTAGTGGYEQYF
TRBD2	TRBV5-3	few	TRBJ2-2	TGTGCCAGAAGCCAATTCGACAGGGCCTGTCCTAGCGGGAGGTGGACCGGGGAGCTGTTTTTT	CARSQFDRACPSGRWTGELFF
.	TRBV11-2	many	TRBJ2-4	TGTGCCAGCAGCTCGCTACTGGATCGGAACATTCAGTACTTC	CASSSLLDRNIQYF
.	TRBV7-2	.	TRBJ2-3	TGTGCCAGCAGCTTAGCGGTGGGTCCAGATACGCAGTATTTT	CASSLAVGPDTQYF
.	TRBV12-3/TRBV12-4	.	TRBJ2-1	TGTGCCAGCAGCTCACAGGAACGAAAAAAAAATGAGCAGTTCTTC	CASSSQERKKNEQFF
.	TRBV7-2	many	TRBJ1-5	TGTGCCAGCAGCCTTAGGCCTCAGGCCCTCTATAGCAATCAGCCCCAGCATTTT	CASSLRPQALYSNQPQHF
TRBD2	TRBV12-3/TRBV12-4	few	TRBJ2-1	TGTGCCAGCAGGCCCGTGGGAGCGGGGGCCTACAATGAGCAGTTCTTC	CASRPVGAGAYNEQFF
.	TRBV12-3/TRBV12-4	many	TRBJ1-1	TGTGCCAGCAGCCACCGATTCGGTTCGAACACTGAAGCTTTCTTT	CASSHRFGSNTEAFF
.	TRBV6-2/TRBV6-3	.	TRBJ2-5	TGTGCCAGCAGTAGCGGACAGCCCGGGGAGACCCAGTACTTC	CASSSGQPGETQYF
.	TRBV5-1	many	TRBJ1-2	TGCGCCAGCCATCAGGGGACCTATGGCTACACCTTC	CASHQGTYGYTF
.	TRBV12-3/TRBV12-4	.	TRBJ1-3	TGTGCCAGCAGTTTAGTGGGTTTCTCTGGAAACACCATATATTTT	CASSLVGFSGNTIYF
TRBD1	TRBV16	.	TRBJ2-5	TGTGCCAGCAGCCAAGGCTACCTACAGGGGGGAGAGACCCAGTACTTC	CASSQGYLQGGETQYF
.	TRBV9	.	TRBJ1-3	TGTGCCAGCAGCCGGACAGCCCTCTCTGGAAACACCATATATTTT	CASSRTALSGNTIYF
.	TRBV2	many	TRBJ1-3	TGTGCCAGCAGTGTGAGCCCACGGGGAAGAAACACCATATATTTT	CASSVSPRGRNTIYF
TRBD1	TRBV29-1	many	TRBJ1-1	TGCAGCGTTCGGTTAGGGGGACAGGGGTACACTGAAGCTTTCTTT	CSVRLGGQGYTEAFF
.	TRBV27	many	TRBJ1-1	TGTGCCAGCAGTTTCCGGGCCGCTTATGAAGCTTTCTTT	CASSFRAAYEAFF
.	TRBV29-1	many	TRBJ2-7	TGCAGCGTTCGCCGGGATGCGGGACGCTACGAGCAGTACTTC	CSVRRDAGRYEQYF
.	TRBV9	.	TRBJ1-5	TGTGCCAGCAGCGTAGACGAAGGGGGGCCCCAGCATTTT	CASSVDEGGPQHF
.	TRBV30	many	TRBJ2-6	TGTGCCTCCGCGACAGGATCTGGGGCCAACGTCCTGACTTTC	CASATGSGANVLTF
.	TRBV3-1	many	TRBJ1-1	TGTGCCAGCAGCAACGGACCCACTGAAGCTTTCTTT	CASSNGPTEAFF
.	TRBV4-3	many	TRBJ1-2	TGCGCCAGCAGCCAAGGGCCCCGGGGAGGAGACTATGGCTACACCTTC	CASSQGPRGGDYGYTF
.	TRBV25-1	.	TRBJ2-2	TGTGCCAGCAGTGGTGCCGAACCAGGACACCGGGAGCTGTTTTTT	CASSGAEPGHRELFF
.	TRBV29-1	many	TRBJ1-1	TGCAGCGTTGCCGGGGCATCCACTGAAGCTTTCTTT	CSVAGASTEAFF
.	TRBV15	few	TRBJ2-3	TGTGCCACCAGCAGAGATAAGGGGCCGAGAGATACGCAGTATTTT	CATSRDKGPRDTQYF
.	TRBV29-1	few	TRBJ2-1	TGCAGCGCCTCCGGGCAAGTCAATGAGCAGTTCTTC	CSASGQVNEQFF